This T cell receptor (beta chain) stems from a study of T-cell memory formation after mild COVID-19. TCRdb re-analysed the 5' RACE reads in MiXCR, keeping a single row per CDR3 protein. The sample yields hundreds of thousands of distinct CDR3 sequences, roughly 15% seen once. Germline-derived CDR1 and CDR2 are SGHRS and YFSETQ. V lost 0 bases and J lost 5, with 12 bases in between. This CDR3 has 15 amino acids. This clonotype has at least ten counts. V and J are TRBV5-1 and TRBJ2-1, with D possibly matching TRBD2 (5 bases). This TCR derives from a man aged 18 to 29 who had mild COVID-19 (a few samples of this study predate the infection). Cell type and time point are not known. The sample comprised PBMCs or a T cell subset sorted from them (not recorded which). The CDR3 coding sequence is TGCGCCAGCAGCTTGGCGGTCCTCGGGGACAATGAGCAGTTCTTC. Encoded protein: CASSLAVLGDNEQFF.